This T cell receptor beta chain was observed in a study of blood T cell repertoires in COVID-19. Study summary: Donors in the United States, Italy and Spain gave samples during acute or convalescent COVID-19. From T cells, B-cell-depleted T cells, or PBMCs came the material, which was cDNA or gDNA.

The CDR3 sequence is 18 residues long. The V gene lost 1 base and the J gene lost 4 bases, with 19 bases spanning the gap. Original processing notes: Quantification of nucleated cells was approximated via reference gene primer amplification. The assay was immunoSEQ multiplex PCR, and TCRdb's table has in-frame clones only and misses some. The DNA gave D and trimming, while V, J and clone size come from that table. The sample consists of approximately 110,000 clones, approximately 85% of them appearing once. The TCR originated in a woman of 80 years or more with COVID-19, enrolled during active disease. This chain links TRBV23-1 with TRBJ2-2; possibly TRBD1 for D (6 bases). TRBV23-1 is given ORF status, its function remaining uncertain. The sequencing sample was made of peripheral blood. This CDR3 reads CASSQLKSQGLVTGELFF. The CDR3, as DNA: TGCGCCAGCAGTCAATTAAAGTCCCAGGGGTTGGTCACCGGGGAGCTGTTTTTT.